The clone carrying this T cell receptor (beta chain) has only a few counts. Its target is not known. The sample comes from a study of STAT5B mutations in CD4+ large granular lymphocyte leukemia. Study-level results: 8/27 top patient clones versus 2/35 control clones were TRBV06-family. Patient CD4-sorted repertoires looked more clonal than healthy CD4+ repertoires, even without putative leukemic clones.

There are 13 residues in the CDR3. Germline CDR1 and CDR2: SQVTM and ANQGSEA. Trimming removed 7 bases from V and 5 bases from J, with 14 bases in between. This was a survey-level run. Profiled with immunoSEQ multiplex PCR; TCRdb holds only in-frame clones, not every one. The sample lists about 29,000 clones; around four fifths were seen once. The chain couples TRBV29-1 to TRBJ2-2; weak D call: TRBD2 (5 bases). The specimen sequenced was CD4+ T cells from blood buffy coats. This TCR came from a human donor in good health. In nucleotides, the CDR3 is TGCAGCGCCCCGGGGTCGGGGACCGGGGAGCTGTTTTTT. The encoded protein is CSAPGSGTGELFF.